This is a list of T cell receptor beta chains from one sample in a study of vaccination and CD4 T cells after COVID-19. TCRdb reprocessed the PCR reads with MiXCR, giving one entry per CDR3 protein. Of a few thousand distinct CDR3 sequences in the sample, around a quarter were seen once. No antigen has been assigned to these receptors. The sample here was CD4+ T cells from blood, cultured in vitro, taken after SARS-CoV-2 vaccination. The receptor source for this set is a human donor who had recovered from COVID-19. CDR3s include the opening cysteine and the closing phenylalanine or tryptophan.

V gene	J gene	CDR3 protein
TRBV7-9	TRBJ2-7	CASSTGLYEQYF
TRBV10-3	TRBJ2-7	CAIRRLAGAPLDEQYF
TRBV15	TRBJ2-7	CATSTNRGPYEQYF
TRBV11-1	TRBJ2-1	CASSPPGLAGGDEQFF
TRBV20-1	TRBJ1-2	CSAPLDRVWGYTF
TRBV7-6	TRBJ2-5	CASSPQETQYF
TRBV20-1	TRBJ1-6	CSARSEVGGEVSPLHF
TRBV6-1	TRBJ2-5	CASTATALRLQETQYF
TRBV27	TRBJ2-7	CASGKTGPMAYEQYF
TRBV6-1	TRBJ2-1	CASGSGRGWEQFF
TRBV6-1	TRBJ1-6	CASSGGQGLNSPLHF
TRBV7-3	TRBJ2-3	CASSLLIRDTQYF
TRBV7-2	TRBJ2-1	CASSFRRGAGYNEQFF
TRBV20-1	TRBJ1-5	CSARDGRTGGHQPQHF
TRBV20-1	TRBJ2-3	CSARALAGAFSTDTQYF
TRBV5-4	TRBJ2-7	CASSGRDRFYEQYF
TRBV20-1	TRBJ2-6	CSARRGQGANVLTF
TRBV18	TRBJ2-5	CASSPFSRTGEETQYF
TRBV19	TRBJ2-7	CASSPGRQSYEQYF
TRBV4-1	TRBJ2-3	CASSQDPWDRGTDTQYF
TRBV6-1	TRBJ2-7	CASSGRGGLTYEQYF
TRBV10-3	TRBJ2-7	CAIRMTSGGAYEQYF
TRBV21-1	TRBJ2-1	CASSRGLAAPWEQFF
TRBV19	TRBJ1-5	CASSIGRGGQPQHF
TRBV4-3	TRBJ1-2	CASSQGGFYGYTF
TRBV10-1	TRBJ1-2	CASSEGGASYGYTF
TRBV5-5	TRBJ2-5	CASTLTPQGGETQYF
TRBV6-1	TRBJ2-7	CATRTSGGGSSYEQYF
TRBV7-3	TRBJ2-1	CASSQDISPYNEQFF
TRBV7-3	TRBJ2-3	CASSLEGRDTQYF
TRBV11-1	TRBJ2-2	CASSYRGGSTGELFF
TRBV6-2/TRBV6-3	TRBJ2-1	CASSWSGSSYNEQFF
TRBV20-1	TRBJ2-7	CSASSSGGAHYEQYF
TRBV7-3	TRBJ1-1	CASSPGSMNTEAFF
TRBV19	TRBJ2-5	CASKPGLAYQETQYF
TRBV20-1	TRBJ1-6	CSAREGPSPLHF
TRBV29-1	TRBJ1-1	CSVESTGGKNTEAFF
TRBV7-3	TRBJ2-3	CASSTTGLAGTDTQYF
TRBV6-1	TRBJ2-7	CASGSGGLGQYF
TRBV20-1	TRBJ2-6	CSAPAVSGANVLTF
TRBV18	TRBJ2-7	CASSPLGQGGEQYF
TRBV20-1	TRBJ1-1	CSVTGGTNTEAFF
TRBV27	TRBJ2-2	CASSRQGASTGELFF
TRBV20-1	TRBJ2-3	CSARFSQSSTDTQYF
TRBV7-3	TRBJ2-3	CASSLEFGDTQYF
TRBV6-1	TRBJ1-6	CASRQQEFYNSPLHF
TRBV7-2	TRBJ2-1	CASSRTGRGRGEQFF
TRBV10-1	TRBJ2-3	CATRDVSTDTQYF
TRBV29-1	TRBJ2-5	CSVDITSGGARETQYF
TRBV19	TRBJ2-7	CASSIDRPYEQYF
TRBV20-1	TRBJ2-7	CSAREGLAFYEQYF
TRBV27	TRBJ1-2	CASSLGQGWGGYTF
TRBV29-1	TRBJ1-5	CSVKGQNNQPQHF
TRBV4-3	TRBJ1-2	CASSQDRGYYGYTF
TRBV7-2	TRBJ2-1	CASSLGPGAYNEQFF
TRBV20-1	TRBJ2-3	CSAPILAGVNTQYF
TRBV6-1	TRBJ1-2	CASSSLDGYTF
TRBV7-8	TRBJ2-1	CASSQGAGSYNEQFF
TRBV4-2	TRBJ2-5	CASSQGAGGPSLETQYF
TRBV20-1	TRBJ1-5	CSAQVSGKSNQPQHF